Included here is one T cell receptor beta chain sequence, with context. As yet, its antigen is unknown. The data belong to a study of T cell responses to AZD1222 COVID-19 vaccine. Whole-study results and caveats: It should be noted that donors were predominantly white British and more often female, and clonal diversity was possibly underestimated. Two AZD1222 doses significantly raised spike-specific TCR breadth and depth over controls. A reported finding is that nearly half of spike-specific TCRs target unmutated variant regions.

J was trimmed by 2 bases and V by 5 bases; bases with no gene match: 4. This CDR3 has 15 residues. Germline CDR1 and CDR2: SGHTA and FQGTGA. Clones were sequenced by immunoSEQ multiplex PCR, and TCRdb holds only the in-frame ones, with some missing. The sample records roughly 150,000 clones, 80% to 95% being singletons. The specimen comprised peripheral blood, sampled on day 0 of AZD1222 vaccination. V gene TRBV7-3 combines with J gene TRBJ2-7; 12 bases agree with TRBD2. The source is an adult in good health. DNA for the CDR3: TGTGCCAGCAGCGAGCTAGCGGGAGGGCCCTACGAGCAGTACTTC. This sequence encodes CASSELAGGPYEQYF.